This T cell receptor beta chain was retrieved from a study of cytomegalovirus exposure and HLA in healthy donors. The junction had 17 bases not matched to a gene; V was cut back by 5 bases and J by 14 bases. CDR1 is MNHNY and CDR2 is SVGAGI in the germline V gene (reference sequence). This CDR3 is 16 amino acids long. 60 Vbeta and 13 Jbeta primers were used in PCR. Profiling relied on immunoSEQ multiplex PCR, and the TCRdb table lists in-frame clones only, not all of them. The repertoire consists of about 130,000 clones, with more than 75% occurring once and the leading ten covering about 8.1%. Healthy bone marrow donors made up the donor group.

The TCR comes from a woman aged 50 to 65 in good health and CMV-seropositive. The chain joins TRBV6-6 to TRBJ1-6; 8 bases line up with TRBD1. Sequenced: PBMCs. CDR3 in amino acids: CASSRRDRNYPGTLHF. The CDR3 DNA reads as TGTGCCAGCAGTCGAAGGGACAGGAATTACCCGGGGACCCTCCACTTT.